This note documents a single T cell receptor beta chain sequence. The data belong to a study of control samples from healthy donors and cancer patients. Some clones are missing from TCRdb's copy, which holds only in-frame ones; the method was immunoSEQ multiplex PCR. The sample holds around 20,000 clones; approximately 85% are singletons and the top ten take around 39%. The CDR3 contains 16 residues. In germline, CDR1 is ENHRY, CDR2 SYGVKD. With V trimmed by 0 bases and J by 5 bases, 5 bases remained unmatched. This TCR was sampled from a man between 60 and 75 years old with head and neck cancer. Sequencing used PBMCs. The rearrangement joins TRBV10-3 to TRBJ2-1; TRBD2 agrees at 9 bases. The CDR3 nucleotides are TGTGCCATCAGTGAGTCCTGGACTAGCGCAAACAATGAGCAGTTCTTC. It encodes CAISESWTSANNEQFF.